Included here is one T cell receptor beta chain sequence, with context. The source of the sample is a study of blood T cell repertoires in COVID-19. The CDR3 extends over 12 amino acids. Deletions cut 6 bases from V and 8 bases from J, with 13 bases between. Germline CDR1 and CDR2: MNHEY and SVGAGI. In the study's own analysis: The assay estimated nucleated cells by amplifying reference gene primers. This table comes from immunoSEQ multiplex PCR, and its TCRdb copy is limited to in-frame clones, with some not included. V and J calls and clone size are given by that table; D and trimming were obtained from the DNA. Found here are over 200,000 clones, roughly 80% of them singletons; the top ten hold 4.5% to 5.5%.

Sequenced input: peripheral blood. The gene calls are TRBV6-5 and TRBJ1-2, with D perhaps TRBD1 (5 bases). The clonotype was recovered from a human donor in a cohort sampled during active COVID-19. The CDR3 sequence is CASSAGTMGYTF. DNA of the CDR3: TGTGCCAGCAGCGCCGGGACTATGGGCTACACCTTC.